This TCR beta chain was sequenced in a study of naive and memory T cell subsets. Both TRBC1 and TRBC2 were covered by a beta constant-region primer of two equimolar oligonucleotides. The ligated cDNA underwent four PCR rounds using SP2 and nested alpha and beta constant-region primers. Each CDR3 protein is one row after TCRdb ran MiXCR on the UMI-ligation and nested PCR reads. The sample lists tens of thousands of distinct CDR3 sequences, roughly 11% seen once, with 15% to 20% in the top ten. The germline V gene encodes CDR1 SQVTM and CDR2 ANQGSEA. This CDR3 is built from 17 residues. The ends were cut back, 0 bases at V and 8 bases at J, with 22 bases in the middle.

Sequencing was carried out using central memory CD8+ T cells from blood. The clonotype originates from a human donor in good health. V and J are TRBV29-1 and TRBJ2-2; either TRBD1 or TRBD2 may supply D (5 bases each). The CDR3: CSVEDRAGAYIGGELFF. The CDR3, as DNA: TGCAGCGTTGAAGATCGCGCCGGGGCCTACATAGGGGGGGAGCTGTTTTTT.